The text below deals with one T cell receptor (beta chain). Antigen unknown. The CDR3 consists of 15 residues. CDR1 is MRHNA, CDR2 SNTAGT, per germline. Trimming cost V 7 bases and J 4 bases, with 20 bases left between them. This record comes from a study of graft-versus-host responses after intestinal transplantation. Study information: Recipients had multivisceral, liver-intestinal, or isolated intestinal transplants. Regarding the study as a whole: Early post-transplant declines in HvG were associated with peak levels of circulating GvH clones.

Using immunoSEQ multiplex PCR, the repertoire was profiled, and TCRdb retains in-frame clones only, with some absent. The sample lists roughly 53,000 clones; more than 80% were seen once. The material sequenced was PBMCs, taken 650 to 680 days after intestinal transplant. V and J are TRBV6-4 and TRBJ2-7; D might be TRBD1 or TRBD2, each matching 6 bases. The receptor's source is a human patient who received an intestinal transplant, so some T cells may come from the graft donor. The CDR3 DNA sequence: TGTGCCAGCACCGGGGGCGGTAGCTCCCGATACGAGCAGTACTTC. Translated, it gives CASTGGGSSRYEQYF.